The T cell receptor beta chain described here comes from a study of T-cell reconstitution after alpha-beta-depleted transplantation in children. A library of TCRbeta sequences, prepared with unique molecular identifiers, was generated. MiXCR was run by TCRdb on the PCR reads, yielding one entry per CDR3 protein. The table includes roughly 190,000 distinct CDR3 sequences, 13% to 15% detected once. The source was PBMCs from the stem cell graft donor, collected from the stem cell graft. The origin of this receptor is a human donor who donated a stem cell graft to a child with acute lymphoblastic leukemia.

The CDR3 loop reads CSGGGGSNTEAFF. CDR3 in DNA: TGCAGTGGAGGAGGCGGGAGTAACACTGAAGCTTTCTTT. The chain has TRBV20-1 and TRBJ1-1; D is unclear. The germline V and J ends were trimmed by 7 bases and 2 bases, with 14 bases remaining between them. CDR3 length equals 13 residues. Germline V CDR1 and CDR2: DFQATT, SNEGSKA (reference sequence).